These T cell receptor beta chains were read from a single sample in a study of neurological immune-mediated disorders. Using its own MiXCR run on the 5' RACE reads, TCRdb lists one record per CDR3 protein. The sample includes about 76,000 distinct CDR3 sequences, roughly 17% of them seen just once. Sequencing was carried out using PBMCs. These receptors all come from a middle-aged woman in good health. Each CDR3 is given with its conserved first and last residue.

CDR3: CASSLSTSGGLRAETQYF
length: 18
V: TRBV7-2

CDR3: CANRPRQGANTIYF
length: 14
V: TRBV5-1

CDR3: CASSLEVTGGTEAFF
length: 15
V: TRBV5-6

CDR3: CASTADRGLTEAFF
length: 14
V: TRBV7-2

CDR3: CASKNRSDSPLHF
length: 13
V: TRBV6-5

CDR3: CASSYQGNEQFF
length: 12
V: TRBV5-6

CDR3: CASSLAPGGFGSYNSPLHF
length: 19
V: TRBV5-1

CDR3: CAISEGGVTDTQYF
length: 14
V: TRBV10-3

CDR3: CAINQGGTNTGELFF
length: 15
V: TRBV10-3

CDR3: CASSQAGYNEQFF
length: 13
V: TRBV4-1

CDR3: CASSQRGGNGYTF
length: 13
V: TRBV3-1

CDR3: CASNPSRGNNEQFF
length: 14
V: TRBV27

CDR3: CASSQTDRYYSNQPQHF
length: 17
V: TRBV28

CDR3: CASSLLVRKETQYF
length: 14
V: TRBV12-3/TRBV12-4

CDR3: CASSLDLLDIQYF
length: 13
V: TRBV12-3/TRBV12-4

CDR3: CASSFWSGGAYNEQFF
length: 16
V: TRBV12-3/TRBV12-4

CDR3: CASSRWTSGGDYNEQFF
length: 17
V: TRBV18

CDR3: CSADRESSGGETQYF
length: 15
V: TRBV20-1

CDR3: CSAPPGGGERDTQYF
length: 15
V: TRBV20-1

CDR3: CASSETDYNEQFF
length: 13
V: TRBV6-4

CDR3: CASGQGAASPLHF
length: 13
V: TRBV12-3/TRBV12-4

CDR3: CASSPGEGPWPQHF
length: 14
V: TRBV18

CDR3: CSAEGDGSGLNTEAFF
length: 16
V: TRBV20-1

CDR3: CASSLWGQGGGYTF
length: 14
V: TRBV12-3/TRBV12-4

CDR3: CASRDGTGLEAFF
length: 13
V: TRBV6-5

CDR3: CASGFGDQETQYF
length: 13
V: TRBV12-5

CDR3: CASSPIGGQSGGYTF
length: 15
V: TRBV7-3

CDR3: CASSDPAGRITEAFF
length: 15
V: TRBV6-2/TRBV6-3

CDR3: CASSLVTGGETQYF
length: 14
V: TRBV5-4

CDR3: CASTSRQRNTRELFF
length: 15
V: TRBV12-3/TRBV12-4

CDR3: CASSDSRGYGYTF
length: 13
V: TRBV7-2

CDR3: CASSSHSGTPNPDTQYF
length: 17
V: TRBV25-1

CDR3: CSASPGGGSGSTEAFF
length: 16
V: TRBV20-1

CDR3: CASTRSGADYGYTF
length: 14
V: TRBV7-2

CDR3: CASCQGQNYNSPLHF
length: 15
V: TRBV27

CDR3: CASSPVTRITPNEQFF
length: 16
V: TRBV7-2

CDR3: CSARESPERPLLGGRPRTQYF
length: 21
V: TRBV20-1

CDR3: CATIYGEAFF
length: 10
V: TRBV28

CDR3: CASSLVGPEAHEQYF
length: 15
V: TRBV5-1

CDR3: CASSPSGGRTDTQYF
length: 15
V: TRBV7-3

CDR3: CASSSSRLAGGRSTQYF
length: 17
V: TRBV27

CDR3: CASSLGTSVSTDTHYF
length: 16
V: TRBV7-6

CDR3: CAISDYRLGHTGELFF
length: 16
V: TRBV10-3

CDR3: CASSPGTGGAYGYTF
length: 15
V: TRBV7-8

CDR3: CASSDTFGTGITSGYTF
length: 17
V: TRBV6-6

CDR3: CSASHQGGGAFF
length: 12
V: TRBV20-1

CDR3: CASNPLGGRGETQYF
length: 15
V: TRBV2

CDR3: CASSIEAYTGELFF
length: 14
V: TRBV19

CDR3: CASSLGAGGGTDTQYF
length: 16
V: TRBV5-1

CDR3: CSAKAGHHNEQFF
length: 13
V: TRBV20-1

CDR3: CASSIFDTEAFF
length: 12
V: TRBV5-5

CDR3: CATSSGRPIHNEQFF
length: 15
V: TRBV15

CDR3: CASSLTGTMNTEAFF
length: 15
V: TRBV5-1

CDR3: CASSLQQGKETQYF
length: 14
V: TRBV28